Each of the 10 T cell receptor beta chains below was sequenced from the same sample in a study of blood T cell repertoires in COVID-19. Sequenced by immunoSEQ multiplex PCR; TCRdb stores in-frame clones only, minus some. The sample yields approximately 110,000 clones, about 85% seen once. Input material: peripheral blood. These receptors came from a human donor in a cohort sampled during active COVID-19.

The V call is TRBV9, the J call TRBJ2-2, with a possible D match to TRBD1 (6 bases). V lost 5 bases, J lost 3 bases, and 14 bases lay in between. Germline CDR1 and CDR2: SGDLS and YYNGEE. The CDR3 length is 15 residues. CDR3 DNA: TGTGCCAGCAGTAAAAAGGGGGAATACACCGGGGAGCTGTTTTTT. It codes for CASSKKGEYTGELFF.

J is TRBJ2-4 and V is TRBV29-1, with D possibly TRBD1 on 6 matching bases. Germline CDR1 SQVTM, CDR2 ANQGSEA. The CDR3 runs 11 residues. V was shortened by 7 bases and J by 6 bases, with 10 bases between the two germline ends. Written as DNA, the CDR3 is TGCAGCGGACGGGACACAAACATTCAGTACTTC. Translating gives CSGRDTNIQYF.

The chain is built from TRBV29-1 and TRBJ1-2; the match to TRBD1 covers 7 bases. The length of the CDR3 is 12 residues. V gave up 4 bases and J gave up 3 bases; unmatched junction bases: 2. CDR1 SQVTM and CDR2 ANQGSEA come from the germline V gene. CDR3 residues: CSVGGTDYGYTF. CDR3 DNA sequence: TGCAGCGTTGGGGGGACAGACTATGGCTACACCTTC.

Only a few counts were recorded for this clone. V is TRBV27 and J is TRBJ2-3; perhaps TRBD2 as D (5 bases). CDR1 is MNHEY, CDR2 SMNVEV, per germline (reference sequence). This CDR3 has 13 amino acids. V was pared by 7 bases and J by 3 bases, with 11 bases between. The chain's CDR3 is CASIARDTDTQYF. CDR3 in DNA: TGTGCCAGCATAGCGAGAGATACAGATACGCAGTATTTT.

The chain has TRBV7-2 and TRBJ2-2; TRBD1 matches at 9 bases. Looked up from germline, CDR1 is SGHTA and CDR2 is FQGNSA. The CDR3 is 17 amino acids. The ends lost 5 bases at V and 1 base at J; junction bases unmatched: 8. The CDR3 bases are TGTGCCAGCAGCCCGAGCTCGGACAGGGGGAACACCGGGGAGCTGTTTTTT. It encodes CASSPSSDRGNTGELFF.

The chain recombines TRBV7-9 with TRBJ2-5; TRBD1 aligns across 10 bases. The germline CDR1 and CDR2 sequences are SEHNR and FQNEAQ (reference sequence). The J segment lost 5 bases and the V segment lost 4 bases, leaving 4 bases of the junction unmatched. The CDR3 runs to 14 residues. The CDR3 sequence is CASSSTGGGETQYF. The CDR3 DNA sequence: TGTGCCAGCAGCTCGACAGGGGGCGGGGAGACCCAGTACTTC.

This clone appeared once. The chain uses TRBV28 and TRBJ2-5, with 7 bases matching TRBD2. The germline CDR1 and CDR2 sequences are MDHEN and SYDVKM. J lost 5 bases, V lost 5 bases, and 11 bases had no gene match. The CDR3 spans 15 residues. DNA for the CDR3: TGTGCCAGCAGTCCCTGGGGACTCGGGGGGGAGACCCAGTACTTC. Encoded protein: CASSPWGLGGETQYF.

This clone is a singleton in its sample. The genes are TRBV30 and TRBJ2-3; 12 nucleotides match TRBD2. Per germline, CDR1 GTSNPN and CDR2 SVGIG (reference sequence). V lost 2 bases, J lost 7 bases, and 10 bases stayed unmatched. This CDR3 has 16 amino acids. CDR3 amino acids: CAWSSPLAGGQYTQYF. CDR3 in DNA: TGTGCCTGGAGTTCCCCGCTAGCGGGGGGGCAATATACGCAGTATTTT.

This clone was found once. This chain uses TRBV7-6 with TRBJ2-5; 7 positions agree with TRBD2. V lost 5 bases and J lost 4; bases outside the gene matches: 4. The germline gives CDR1 SGHVS, CDR2 FNYEAQ. The CDR3 has 13 amino acids. CDR3 in amino acids: CASSPRGVETQYF. Written as DNA, the CDR3 is TGTGCCAGCAGCCCCCGGGGGGTAGAGACCCAGTACTTC.

This chain uses TRBV6-5 with TRBJ2-3; possibly TRBD1 for D (7 bases). This CDR3 is 12 amino acids long. Between the trimmed V and J ends, which lost 11 bases and 2 bases, there was a span of 11 bases. The germline gives CDR1 MNHEY, CDR2 SVGAGI. CDR3 nucleotide sequence: TGTGCCGCCAGGGGGGACACAGATACGCAGTATTTT. Its translation: CAARGDTDTQYF.